This TCR beta chain was captured in a study of neurological immune-mediated disorders. Study at large: Disease course was recorded as relapsing-remitting for about 31 and secondary progressive for about 8.5% of the roughly 35 multiple sclerosis patients.

This clonotype was counted ten times or more. The antigen is not known. Unsorted libraries were prepared from 2 million PBMCs that had been stored at -80 C. Whole-study findings and limits: Phylogenetically, 18 of 34 multiple sclerosis patients' repertoires fell into one related-CDR3 cluster, a possible signature.

TCRdb called the 5' RACE reads again in MiXCR, with one record for every CDR3 protein. The table has about 46,000 distinct CDR3 sequences, roughly 4% seen once. From germline, CDR1 is SGHTS and CDR2 YDEGEE. This CDR3 region has 14 residues. V was shortened by 1 base and J by 5 bases, with 12 bases between the two germline ends. The chain recombines TRBV5-8 with TRBJ1-2; weak D call: TRBD1 (5 bases). The sequence was collected from a woman in her fifties or sixties with multiple sclerosis. Sequences were obtained from PBMCs. CDR3 sequence reads: CASSLRIWGYGYTF. The DNA of the CDR3 is TGTGCCAGCAGCTTGCGAATCTGGGGGTATGGCTACACCTTC.